This is a list of T cell receptor beta chains from one sample in a study of blood T cell repertoires in COVID-19. Here immunoSEQ multiplex PCR was the method, and the copy in TCRdb shows in-frame clones only, minus some. The sample has 200,000 or so clones; around 80% are singletons. The sequencing sample was made of peripheral blood. These receptors were collected from a man aged 25 to 45 with active or convalescent COVID-19. CDR3s include the opening cysteine and the closing phenylalanine or tryptophan. D genes are given only for firm matches. Not all rows give a size; the values are once, few, many and, for expanded clones, a class.

J gene | D gene | clone size | CDR3 length | V gene | CDR3 DNA | CDR3 protein
TRBJ2-7 | TRBD1 | . | 16 | TRBV7-9 | TGTGCCAGCAGCTTATCCGACAGGGATAGCTCCTACGAGCAGTACTTC | CASSLSDRDSSYEQYF
TRBJ1-1 | . | . | 13 | TRBV28 | TGTGCCAGCAGTTTTAAGGGGGGGACTGAAGCTTTCTTT | CASSFKGGTEAFF
TRBJ1-4 | TRBD1 | . | 14 | TRBV2 | TGTGCCAGCAGTGATCCCAGGGGGGAAGAAAAACTGTTTTTT | CASSDPRGEEKLFF
TRBJ1-1 | . | . | 15 | TRBV9 | TGTGCCAGCAGCGTAGTGGGCGGGGGTTTGACTGAAGCTTTCTTT | CASSVVGGGLTEAFF
TRBJ2-7 | TRBD2 | . | 14 | TRBV2 | TGTGCCAGCAGAGAAAGCGGGAGCTCCTACGAGCAGTACTTC | CASRESGSSYEQYF
TRBJ1-1 | . | . | 14 | TRBV5-6 | TGTGCCAGCAGCGATAATACAGAGAACACTGAAGCTTTCTTT | CASSDNTENTEAFF
TRBJ1-4 | . | . | 15 | TRBV24-1 | TGTGCCACCAGTGATCCTAGGGGTACTAATGAAAAACTGTTTTTT | CATSDPRGTNEKLFF
TRBJ2-3 | . | . | 15 | TRBV4-3 | TGCGCCAGCAGCCAAGAAGCAGGGCACACAGATACGCAGTATTTT | CASSQEAGHTDTQYF
TRBJ1-4 | . | . | 13 | TRBV7-2 | TGTGCCAGCAGCGACAGGCCAAATGAAAAACTGTTTTTT | CASSDRPNEKLFF
TRBJ2-5 | TRBD1 | once | 13 | TRBV9 | TGTGCCAGCAGCGCACAGGGGCGAGAGACCCAGTACTTC | CASSAQGRETQYF